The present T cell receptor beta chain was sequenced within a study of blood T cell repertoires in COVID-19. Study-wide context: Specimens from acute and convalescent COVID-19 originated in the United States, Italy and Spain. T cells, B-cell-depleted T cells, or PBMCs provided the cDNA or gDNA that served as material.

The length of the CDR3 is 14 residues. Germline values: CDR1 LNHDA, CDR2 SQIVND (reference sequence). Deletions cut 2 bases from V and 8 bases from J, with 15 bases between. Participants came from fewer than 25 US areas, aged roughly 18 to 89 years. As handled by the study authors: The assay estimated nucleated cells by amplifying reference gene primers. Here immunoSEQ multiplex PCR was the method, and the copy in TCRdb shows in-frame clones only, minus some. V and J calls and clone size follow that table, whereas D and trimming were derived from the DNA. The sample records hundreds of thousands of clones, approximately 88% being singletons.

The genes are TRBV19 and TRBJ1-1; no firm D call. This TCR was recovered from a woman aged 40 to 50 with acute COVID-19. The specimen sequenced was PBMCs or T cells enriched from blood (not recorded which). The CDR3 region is CASSISPDLGEAFF. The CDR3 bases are TGTGCCAGTAGTATATCCCCCGATCTGGGCGAAGCTTTCTTT.